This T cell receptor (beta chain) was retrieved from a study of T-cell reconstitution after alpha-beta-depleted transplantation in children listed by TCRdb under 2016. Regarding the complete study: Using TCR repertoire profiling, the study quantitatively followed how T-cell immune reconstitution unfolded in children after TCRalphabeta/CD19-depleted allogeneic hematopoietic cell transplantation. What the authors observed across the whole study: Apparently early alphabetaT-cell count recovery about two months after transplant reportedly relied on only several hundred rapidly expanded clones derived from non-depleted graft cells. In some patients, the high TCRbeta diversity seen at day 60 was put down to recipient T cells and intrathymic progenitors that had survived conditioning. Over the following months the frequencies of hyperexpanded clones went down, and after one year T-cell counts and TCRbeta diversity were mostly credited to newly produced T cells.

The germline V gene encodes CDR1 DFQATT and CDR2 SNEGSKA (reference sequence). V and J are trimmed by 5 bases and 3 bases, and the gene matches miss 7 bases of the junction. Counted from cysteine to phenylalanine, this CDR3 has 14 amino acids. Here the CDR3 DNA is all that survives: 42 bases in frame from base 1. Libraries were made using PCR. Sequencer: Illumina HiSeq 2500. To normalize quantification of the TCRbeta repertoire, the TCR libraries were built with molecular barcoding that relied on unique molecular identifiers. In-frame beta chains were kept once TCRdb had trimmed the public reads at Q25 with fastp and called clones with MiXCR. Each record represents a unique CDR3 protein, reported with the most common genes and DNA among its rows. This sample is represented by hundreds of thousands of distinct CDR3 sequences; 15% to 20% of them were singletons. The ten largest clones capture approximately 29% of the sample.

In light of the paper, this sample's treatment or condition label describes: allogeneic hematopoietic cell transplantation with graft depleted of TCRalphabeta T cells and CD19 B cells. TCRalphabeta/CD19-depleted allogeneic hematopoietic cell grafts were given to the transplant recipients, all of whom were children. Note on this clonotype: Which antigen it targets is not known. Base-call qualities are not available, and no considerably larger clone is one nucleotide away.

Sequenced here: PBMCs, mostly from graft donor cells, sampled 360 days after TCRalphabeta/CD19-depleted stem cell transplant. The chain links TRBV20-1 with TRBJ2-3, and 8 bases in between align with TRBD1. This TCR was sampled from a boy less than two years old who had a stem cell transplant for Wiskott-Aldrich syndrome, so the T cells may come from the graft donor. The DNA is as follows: TGCAGTGCTTCATTGCGGACAGGGACAGATACGCAGTATTTT. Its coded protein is CSASLRTGTDTQYF.